This T cell receptor (beta chain) was profiled in a study of CD8+CD57+ T cells in acquired aplastic anemia (dated by TCRdb to between 2017 and 2018). With respect to the entire study: A mean of approximately 3 ug of DNA, ranging from roughly 0.17 to 30 ug, was extracted from sorted CD4+ and CD8+ cells. A CD8+CD57+ expansion meant a frequency higher than the mean frequency seen in healthy subjects.

Genomic DNA served as template for TCR beta VDJ combination and CDR3 sequence profiling. An Illumina HiSeq 2000 was used for TCR repertoire sequencing. The original pipeline was this. TRBV/TRBJ rearrangement plots, CDR3 size and DJ length profiles, and Simpson's diversity index were used to assess repertoires. The most abundant DNA sequence in the deep sequencing data was taken as the immunodominant clone. CDR3 amino acid sequences were checked for sharing between subjects and were compared against published repertoires and the VDJdb database. TCRdb redid the processing of the public reads, applying fastp at Q25 and MiXCR, and retained in-frame beta chains. Each CDR3 protein gets just one entry, which takes the most common genes and DNA from the rows behind it. TCRdb's processing, not the authors', yielded these V and J calls. For this sample the table gives around 200,000 distinct CDR3 sequences, of which almost 50% were detected only once. Clones ranked in the top ten supply just under 20% of the sample.

Overall study outcomes, separate from this receptor: Around 30 CD8+ CDR3 sequences were shared between patients and controls but appeared highly expressed in patients and within their immunodominant clones. No significant difference in CD8+ Simpson's diversity was found between patients and healthy controls (P=0.060).

Expansion of CD8+CD57+ cells had been shown by flow cytometry in the patients chosen for sequencing. Every patient had a diagnosis of severe acquired aplastic anemia based on International Study of Aplastic Anemia and Agranulocytosis and Camitta criteria. Patients had received no therapy at the time of blood sampling. The study deep-sequenced TCR repertoires of sorted CD4+ and CD8+ blood T cells from severe aplastic anemia patients and healthy subjects. In the USA, patient enrollment took place under clinicaltrials.gov protocols 00001620, 01623167, 00001397, 00071045, 00081523 and 00961064. Ficoll-Paque density gradient centrifugation was used to isolate peripheral blood mononuclear cells. Before DNA was extracted, CD4+ and CD8+ T cells were sorted using either FACS or magnetic beads. This clonotype was recorded at least ten times. Its antigen is not yet known. Base qualities are not at hand, and no much larger clone is one base apart.

The V and J ends are trimmed by 2 bases and 6 bases, leaving 13 bases between them. Via the germline V gene, CDR1 is SGHAT and CDR2 FQNNGV. From its cysteine to its phenylalanine, the CDR3 spans 14 amino acids. The read is trimmed to its CDR3 DNA, 42 bases read in frame from base 1. The sequenced sample consisted of sorted CD4+, CD8+, or CD8+CD57+ T cells (not recorded which) from PBMCs. The TCR sequence derives from a human donor with aplastic anemia. The rearrangement combines TRBV11-2 with TRBJ1-1; the D gene assignment is ambiguous. The nucleotides read TGTGCCAGCAGCTTAAGTGTGTCGGTGGCTGAAGCTTTCTTT. It is translated as CASSLSVSVAEAFF. With all but the CDR3 taken from the reference TRBV11-2 and TRBJ1-1 genes, the full variable domain is: EAGVAQSPRYKIIEKRQSVAFWCNPISGHATLYWYQQILGQGPKLLIQFQNNGVVDDSQLPKDRFSAERLKGVDSTLKIQPAKLEDSAVYLCASSLSVSVAEAFFGQGTRLTVV.